This T cell receptor beta chain derives from a study of radiotherapy plus CTLA-4 blockade in lung cancer. Germline assignment: CDR1 MNHNS and CDR2 SASEGT. The junction had 4 bases not matched to a gene; V was cut back by 2 bases and J by 7 bases. CDR3 length: 14 amino acids. The table lists this clone with a few counts. Profiled with immunoSEQ multiplex PCR; TCRdb holds only in-frame clones, not every one. The table includes about 83,000 clones, roughly 79% detected once. The TCR was taken from a human donor with non-small cell lung cancer who had a partial response to radiotherapy plus ipilimumab. Some clones in this sample may be carry-over from other donors' samples. The sequencing here drew on peripheral blood, taken from a patient treated with radiotherapy plus ipilimumab. This sequence joins TRBV6-1 and TRBJ2-1; TRBD2 aligns across 8 bases. The CDR3 sequence is CASSEYREGNEQFF. CDR3 coding DNA: TGTGCCAGCAGTGAATATCGGGAGGGGAATGAGCAGTTCTTC.